Sequencing of this T cell receptor (beta chain) was carried out in a study of cytotoxic CD8 clonotypes in ibrutinib-treated CLL. The wider study: Response samples were drawn at a median of about eleven months of treatment, range 6 to 36. Across samples, productive templates numbered 255,043 and productive rearrangements reached around 98,000 on average.

The ends were cut back, 2 bases at V and 5 bases at J, with 8 bases in the middle. This CDR3 region has 13 residues. Per germline, CDR1 SGHNT and CDR2 YENEEA. To note about this clone: The antigen is not known.

Findings and limits, study-wide: Treatment left the uncommon public clonotypes either contracted or stable in frequency. Before falling back toward baseline at progression, clonality had risen at the time of ibrutinib response.

Repertoires were generated with immunoSEQ multiplex PCR, while TCRdb's copy carries only in-frame clones and drops some. The sample lists 200,000 to 250,000 clones, 60% to 75% occurring once. The chain recombines TRBV11-3 with TRBJ2-3; D unresolved. This TCR came from a human donor with chronic lymphocytic leukemia. The starting material was PBMCs, obtained after 24 months of ibrutinib treatment. The CDR3 spells CASSLINGDTQYF. The DNA of the CDR3 is TGTGCCAGCAGCTTAATCAATGGAGATACGCAGTATTTT.